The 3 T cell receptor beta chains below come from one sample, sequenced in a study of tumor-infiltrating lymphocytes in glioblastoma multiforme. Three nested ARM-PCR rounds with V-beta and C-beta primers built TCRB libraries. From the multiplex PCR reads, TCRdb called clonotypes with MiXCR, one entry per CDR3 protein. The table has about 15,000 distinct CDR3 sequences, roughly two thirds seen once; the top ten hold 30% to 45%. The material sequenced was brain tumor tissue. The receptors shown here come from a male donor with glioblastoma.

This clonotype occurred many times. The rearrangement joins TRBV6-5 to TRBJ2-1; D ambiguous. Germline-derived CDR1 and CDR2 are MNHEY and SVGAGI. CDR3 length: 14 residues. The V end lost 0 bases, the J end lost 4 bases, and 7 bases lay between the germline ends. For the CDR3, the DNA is TGTGCCAGCAGTTACTCCACAGAATACAATGAGCAGTTCTTC. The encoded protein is CASSYSTEYNEQFF.

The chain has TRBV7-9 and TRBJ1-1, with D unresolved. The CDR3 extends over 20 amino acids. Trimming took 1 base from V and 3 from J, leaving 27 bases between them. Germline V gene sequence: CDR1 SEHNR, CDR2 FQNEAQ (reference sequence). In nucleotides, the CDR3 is TGTGCCAGCAGCTTAGTCGGGTTTAGGGAGGTCCTATCGTGCGACACTGAAGCTTTCTTT. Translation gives CASSLVGFREVLSCDTEAFF.

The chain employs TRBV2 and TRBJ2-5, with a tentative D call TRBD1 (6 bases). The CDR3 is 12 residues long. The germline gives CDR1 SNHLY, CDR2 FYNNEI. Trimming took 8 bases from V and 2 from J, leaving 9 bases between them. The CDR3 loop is CASGTIQETQYF. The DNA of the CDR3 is TGTGCCAGCGGGACAATACAAGAGACCCAGTACTTC.